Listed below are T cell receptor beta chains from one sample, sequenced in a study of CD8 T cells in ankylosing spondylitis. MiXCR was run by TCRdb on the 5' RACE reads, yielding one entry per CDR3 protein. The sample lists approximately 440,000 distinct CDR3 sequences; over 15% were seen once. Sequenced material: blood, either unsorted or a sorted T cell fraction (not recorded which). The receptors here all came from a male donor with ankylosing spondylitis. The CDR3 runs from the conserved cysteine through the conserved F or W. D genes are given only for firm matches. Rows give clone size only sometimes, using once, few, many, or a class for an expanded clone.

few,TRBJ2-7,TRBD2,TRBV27,TGTGCCAGCAGTCCCCGGCGGGAGTTCGAGCAGTACTTC,CASSPRREFEQYF
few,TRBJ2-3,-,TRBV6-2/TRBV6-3,TGTGCCAGCAGATCCGACGGTACAGATACGCAGTATTTT,CASRSDGTDTQYF
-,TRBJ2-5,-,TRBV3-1,TGTGCCAGCAGCCAAGAAGTTGGGCGCAGGGGAGAGACCCAGTACTTC,CASSQEVGRRGETQYF
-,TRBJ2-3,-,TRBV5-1,TGCGCCAGCAGCTTCCAGGACTGGCGCACAGATACGCAGTATTTT,CASSFQDWRTDTQYF
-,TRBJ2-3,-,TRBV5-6,TGTGCCAGCAACAACCCCATAGGAGCTCGAGGGACAGATACGCAGTATTTT,CASNNPIGARGTDTQYF
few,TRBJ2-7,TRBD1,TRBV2,TGTGCCAGCAGGAGCCCGGGACAGGGGGCCAACGAGCAGTACTTC,CASRSPGQGANEQYF
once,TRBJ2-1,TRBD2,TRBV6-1,TGTGCCAGCAGTGCGGGACCTCCGGGACTAGCGGGAGTGCGGTCCTACAATGAGCAGTTCTTC,CASSAGPPGLAGVRSYNEQFF
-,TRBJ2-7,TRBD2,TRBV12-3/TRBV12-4,TGTGCCAGCACCCCTAGCGGGAGTTTCCTCCGGGGATCCTACGAGCAGTACTTC,CASTPSGSFLRGSYEQYF
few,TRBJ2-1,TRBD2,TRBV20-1,TGCAGTGCTAGACCGACTAGCGGGGGATTCAATGAGCAGTTCTTC,CSARPTSGGFNEQFF
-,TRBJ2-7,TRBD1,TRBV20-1,TGCAGTGCTATGGGACAGAGCTCCTACGAGCAGTACTTC,CSAMGQSSYEQYF
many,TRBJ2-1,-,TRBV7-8,TGTGCCAGCAGCTTAGTGGGCGTAGGGGTTGCCCCGCATGAGCAGTTCTTC,CASSLVGVGVAPHEQFF
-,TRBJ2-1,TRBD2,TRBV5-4,TGTGCCAGCAGCTTGGGGGGACTAGCGGGAGAGTACAATGAGCAGTTCTTC,CASSLGGLAGEYNEQFF
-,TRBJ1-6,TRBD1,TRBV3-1,TGTGCCAGCAGCCAAGTTAGGGGGCGTAATTCACCCCTCCACTTT,CASSQVRGRNSPLHF
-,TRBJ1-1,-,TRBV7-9,TGTGCCAGCAGCGGTAGAGACAGAATGGGGATGGACACTGAAGCTTTCTTT,CASSGRDRMGMDTEAFF
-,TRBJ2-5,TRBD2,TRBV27,TGTGCCAGCAGTTTATCGATCGGGGGGAGAGAGACCCAGTACTTC,CASSLSIGGRETQYF
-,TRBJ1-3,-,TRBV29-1,TGCAGCGTTGTAGTAGGGGCGCGAGGAAACACCATATATTTT,CSVVVGARGNTIYF
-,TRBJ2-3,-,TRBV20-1,TGCAGTGCTAGAGATCTCTTGGGCACAGATACGCAGTATTTT,CSARDLLGTDTQYF
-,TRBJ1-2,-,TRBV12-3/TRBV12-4,TGTGCCAGACCGACAGGAAAGGACTATGGCTACACCTTC,CARPTGKDYGYTF
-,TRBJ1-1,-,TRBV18,TGTGCCAGCTCAAATCTCGAGGAGGGAGCAGCTTTCTTT,CASSNLEEGAAFF
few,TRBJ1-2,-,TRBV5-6,TGTGCCAGCAGCTTCCAGGGTTTCAATGGCTACACCTTC,CASSFQGFNGYTF
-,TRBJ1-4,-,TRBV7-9,TGTGCCAGCAGCAAACAAGCGGCGGGAGATGAAAAACTGTTTTTT,CASSKQAAGDEKLFF
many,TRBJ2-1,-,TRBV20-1,TGCAGTGCTAGAGATCTAAAGCGGAACTCCTACAATGAGCAGTTCTTC,CSARDLKRNSYNEQFF
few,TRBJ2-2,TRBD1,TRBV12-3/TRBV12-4,TGTGCCAGCAGTCAAAGACAGGGTTTTGCCGGGGAGCTGTTTTTT,CASSQRQGFAGELFF
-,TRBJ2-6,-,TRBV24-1,TGTGCCACCAGTGATCCCGTTGGGGGGTCAGACTCTGGGGCCAACGTCCTGACTTTC,CATSDPVGGSDSGANVLTF
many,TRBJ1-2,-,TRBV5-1,TGCGCCAGCAGCCAATTTTCCGGGCGTGGCTACACCTTC,CASSQFSGRGYTF
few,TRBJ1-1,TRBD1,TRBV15,TGTGCCACCAGCAGAGTAGGACAGGGTGTAGCTTTCTTT,CATSRVGQGVAFF
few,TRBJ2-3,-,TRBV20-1,TGCAGTGCTAGACCCCCAGGCCCAGCGCGTACAGATACGCAGTATTTT,CSARPPGPARTDTQYF
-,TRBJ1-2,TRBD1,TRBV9,TGTGCCAGCAGTGACAGGGGAGTTTTAAGTGGCTACACCTTC,CASSDRGVLSGYTF
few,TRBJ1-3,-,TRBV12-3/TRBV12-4,TGTGCCAGCAGTATGGGGGGTAACACCATATATTTT,CASSMGGNTIYF
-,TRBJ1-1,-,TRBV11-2,TGTGCCAGCAGGACCCCGGGACGCCAGAACACTGAAGCTTTCTTT,CASRTPGRQNTEAFF
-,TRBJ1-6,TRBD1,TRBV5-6,TGTGCCAGCAGCCTAAACAGGGGTAATTCACCCCTCCACTTT,CASSLNRGNSPLHF
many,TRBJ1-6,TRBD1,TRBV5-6,TGTGCCAGCAGCTACGGGACAGTAGAATCACCCCTCCACTTT,CASSYGTVESPLHF
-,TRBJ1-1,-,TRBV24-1,TGTGCCACCAGTGATAGCCGGACGGGGAACACTGAAGCTTTCTTT,CATSDSRTGNTEAFF
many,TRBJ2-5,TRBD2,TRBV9,TGTGCCAGCAGCCCCGGACTAGCATCGGTCTTGTGGGAGACCCAGTACTTC,CASSPGLASVLWETQYF